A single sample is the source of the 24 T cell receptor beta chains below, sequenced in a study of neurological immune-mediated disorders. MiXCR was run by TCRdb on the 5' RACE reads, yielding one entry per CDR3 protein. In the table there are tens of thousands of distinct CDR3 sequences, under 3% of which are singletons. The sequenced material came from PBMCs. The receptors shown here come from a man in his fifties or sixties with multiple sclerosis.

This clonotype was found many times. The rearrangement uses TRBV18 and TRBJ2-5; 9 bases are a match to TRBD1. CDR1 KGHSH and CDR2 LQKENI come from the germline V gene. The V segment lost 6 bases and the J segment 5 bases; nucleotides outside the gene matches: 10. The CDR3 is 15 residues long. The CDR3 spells CASSPGTGFVETQYF. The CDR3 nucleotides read TGTGCCAGCTCCCCCGGGACAGGGTTTGTGGAGACCCAGTACTTC. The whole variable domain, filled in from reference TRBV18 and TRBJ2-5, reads NAGVMQNPRHLVRRRGQEARLRCSPMKGHSHVYWYRQLPEEGLKFMVYLQKENIIDESGMPKERFSAEFPKEGPSILRIQQVVRGDSAAYFCASSPGTGFVETQYFGPGTRLLVL.

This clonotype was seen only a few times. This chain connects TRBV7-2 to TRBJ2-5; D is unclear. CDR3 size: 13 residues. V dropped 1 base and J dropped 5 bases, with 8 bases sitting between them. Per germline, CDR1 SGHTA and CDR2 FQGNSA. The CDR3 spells CASSLDRLETQYF. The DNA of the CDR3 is TGTGCCAGCAGCTTAGATAGGCTGGAGACCCAGTACTTC.

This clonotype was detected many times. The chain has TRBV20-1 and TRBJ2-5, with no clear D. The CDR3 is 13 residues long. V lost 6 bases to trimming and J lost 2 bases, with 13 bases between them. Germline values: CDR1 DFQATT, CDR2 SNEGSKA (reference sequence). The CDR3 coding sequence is TGCAGTGCCTTACAGTTCCGACAAGAGACCCAGTACTTC. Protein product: CSALQFRQETQYF.

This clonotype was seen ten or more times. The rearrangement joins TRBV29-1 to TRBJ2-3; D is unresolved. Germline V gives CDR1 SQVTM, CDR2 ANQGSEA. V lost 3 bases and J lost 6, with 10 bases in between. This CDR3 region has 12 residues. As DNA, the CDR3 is TGCAGCGTTGACGAGAGTCGGGATACGCAGTATTTT. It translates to CSVDESRDTQYF.

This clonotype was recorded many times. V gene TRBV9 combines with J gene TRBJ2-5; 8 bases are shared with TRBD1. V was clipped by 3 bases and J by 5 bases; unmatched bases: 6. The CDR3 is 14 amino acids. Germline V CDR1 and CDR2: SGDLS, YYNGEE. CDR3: CASSARTGQETQYF. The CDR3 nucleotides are TGTGCCAGCAGCGCCCGGACAGGGCAGGAGACCCAGTACTTC.

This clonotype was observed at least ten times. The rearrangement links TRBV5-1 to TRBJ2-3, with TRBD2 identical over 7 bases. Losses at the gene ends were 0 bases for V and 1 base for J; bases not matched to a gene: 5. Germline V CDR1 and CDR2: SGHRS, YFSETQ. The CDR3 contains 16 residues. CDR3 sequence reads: CASSLAGGGGTDTQYF. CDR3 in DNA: TGCGCCAGCAGCTTGGCCGGCGGGGGAGGCACAGATACGCAGTATTTT.

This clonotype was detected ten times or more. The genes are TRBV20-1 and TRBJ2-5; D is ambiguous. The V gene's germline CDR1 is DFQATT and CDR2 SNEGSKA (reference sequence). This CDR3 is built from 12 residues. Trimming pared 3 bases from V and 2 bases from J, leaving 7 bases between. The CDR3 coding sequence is TGCAGTGCTAGTTACAGTCAAGAGACCCAGTACTTC. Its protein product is CSASYSQETQYF.

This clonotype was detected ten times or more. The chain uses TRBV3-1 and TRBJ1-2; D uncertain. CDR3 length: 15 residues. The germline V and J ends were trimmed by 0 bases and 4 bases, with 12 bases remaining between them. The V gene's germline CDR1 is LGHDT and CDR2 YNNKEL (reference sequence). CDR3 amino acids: CASSQDVGRTYGYTF. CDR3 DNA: TGTGCCAGCAGCCAAGATGTGGGCCGCACCTATGGCTACACCTTC.

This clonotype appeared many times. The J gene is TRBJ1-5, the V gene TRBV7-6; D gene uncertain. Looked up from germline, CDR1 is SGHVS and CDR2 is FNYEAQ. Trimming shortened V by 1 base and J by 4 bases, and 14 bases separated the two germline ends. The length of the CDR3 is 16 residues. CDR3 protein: CASSLGGDRRNQPQHF. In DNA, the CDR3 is TGTGCCAGCAGCTTAGGTGGCGATCGGAGGAATCAGCCCCAGCATTTT. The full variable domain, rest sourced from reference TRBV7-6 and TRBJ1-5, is GAGVSQSPRYKVTKRGQDVALRCDPISGHVSLYWYRQALGQGPEFLTYFNYEAQQDKSGLPNDRFSAERPEGSISTLTIQRTEQRDSAMYRCASSLGGDRRNQPQHFGDGTRLSIL.

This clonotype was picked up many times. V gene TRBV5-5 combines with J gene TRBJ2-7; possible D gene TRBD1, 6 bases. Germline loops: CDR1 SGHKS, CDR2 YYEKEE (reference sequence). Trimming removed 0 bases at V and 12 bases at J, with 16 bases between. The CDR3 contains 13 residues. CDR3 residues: CASSLDRVVGGYF. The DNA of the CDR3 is TGTGCCAGCAGCTTGGACAGGGTGGTTGGAGGGTACTTC.

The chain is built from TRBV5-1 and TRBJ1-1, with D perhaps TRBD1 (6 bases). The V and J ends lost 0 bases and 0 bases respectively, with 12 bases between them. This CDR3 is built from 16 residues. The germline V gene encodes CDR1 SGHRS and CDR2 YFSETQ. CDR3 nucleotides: TGCGCCAGCAGCTTGGCCATGGGACAAATGAACACTGAAGCTTTCTTT. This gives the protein CASSLAMGQMNTEAFF. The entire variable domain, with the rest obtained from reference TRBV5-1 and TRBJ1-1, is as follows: KAGVTQTPRYLIKTRGQQVTLSCSPISGHRSVSWYQQTPGQGLQFLFEYFSETQRNKGNFPGRFSGRQFSNSRSEMNVSTLELGDSALYLCASSLAMGQMNTEAFFGQGTRLTVV.

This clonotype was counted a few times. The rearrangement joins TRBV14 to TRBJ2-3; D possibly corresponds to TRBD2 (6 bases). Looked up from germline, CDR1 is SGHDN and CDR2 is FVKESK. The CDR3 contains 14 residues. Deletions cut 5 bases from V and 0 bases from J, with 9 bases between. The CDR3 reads CASSGGASTDTQYF. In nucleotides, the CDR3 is TGTGCCAGCAGCGGAGGGGCGAGCACAGATACGCAGTATTTT.

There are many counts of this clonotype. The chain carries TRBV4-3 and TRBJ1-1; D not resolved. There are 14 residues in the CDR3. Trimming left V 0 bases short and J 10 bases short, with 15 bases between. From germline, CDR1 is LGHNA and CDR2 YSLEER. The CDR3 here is CASSQEGGSRAAFF. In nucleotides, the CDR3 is TGCGCCAGCAGCCAAGAGGGTGGGAGCCGGGCAGCTTTCTTT.

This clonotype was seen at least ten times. The CDR3: CASSYGTVGGYTF. The CDR3, as DNA: TGTGCCAGCAGCTATGGGACAGTCGGCGGCTACACCTTC. The chain uses TRBV11-2 and TRBJ1-2; 7 positions agree with TRBD1. CDR1 is SGHAT, CDR2 FQNNGV, per germline. V lost 4 bases, J lost 8 bases, and 7 bases stayed unmatched. The CDR3 sequence is 13 residues long.

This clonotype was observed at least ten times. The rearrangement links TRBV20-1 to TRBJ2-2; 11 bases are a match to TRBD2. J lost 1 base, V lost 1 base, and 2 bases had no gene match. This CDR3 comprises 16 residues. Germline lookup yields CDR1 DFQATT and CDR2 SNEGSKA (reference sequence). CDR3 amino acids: CSARATSGVNTGELFF. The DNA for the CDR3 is TGCAGTGCTAGAGCGACTAGCGGGGTGAACACCGGGGAGCTGTTTTTT.

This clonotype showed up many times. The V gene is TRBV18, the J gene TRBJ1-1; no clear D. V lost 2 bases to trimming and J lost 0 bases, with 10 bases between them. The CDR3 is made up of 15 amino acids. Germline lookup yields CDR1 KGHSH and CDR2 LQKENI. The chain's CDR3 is CASSPRQVMNTEAFF. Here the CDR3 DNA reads TGTGCCAGCTCACCAAGACAAGTCATGAACACTGAAGCTTTCTTT.

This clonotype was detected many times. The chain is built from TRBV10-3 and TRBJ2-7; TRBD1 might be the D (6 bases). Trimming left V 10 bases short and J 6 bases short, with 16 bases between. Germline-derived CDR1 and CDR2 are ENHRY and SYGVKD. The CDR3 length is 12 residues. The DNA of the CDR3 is TGTGCCACGAAACAGGGTGGACGCGAGCAGTACTTC. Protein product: CATKQGGREQYF.

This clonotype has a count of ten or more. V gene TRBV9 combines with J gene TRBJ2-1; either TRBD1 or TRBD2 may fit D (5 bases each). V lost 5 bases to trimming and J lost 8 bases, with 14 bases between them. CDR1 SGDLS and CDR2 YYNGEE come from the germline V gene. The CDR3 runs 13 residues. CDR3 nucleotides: TGTGCCAGCAGTCGGGCCTTGGGGGATGAGCAGTTCTTC. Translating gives CASSRALGDEQFF.

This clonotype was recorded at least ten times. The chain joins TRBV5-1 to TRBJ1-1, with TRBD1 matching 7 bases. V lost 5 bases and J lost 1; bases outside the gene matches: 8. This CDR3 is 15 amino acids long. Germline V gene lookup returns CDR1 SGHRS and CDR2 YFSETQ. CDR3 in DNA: TGCGCCAGCAGTTTACAGGGGAACGGGAACACTGAAGCTTTCTTT. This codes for CASSLQGNGNTEAFF.

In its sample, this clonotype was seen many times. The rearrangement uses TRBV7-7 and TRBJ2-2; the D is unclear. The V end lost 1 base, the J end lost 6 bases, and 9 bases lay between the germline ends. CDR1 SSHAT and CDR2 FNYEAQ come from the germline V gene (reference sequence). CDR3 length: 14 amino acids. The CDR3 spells CASSLGSGSGELFF. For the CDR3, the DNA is TGTGCCAGCAGCTTAGGGTCAGGTTCCGGGGAGCTGTTTTTT.

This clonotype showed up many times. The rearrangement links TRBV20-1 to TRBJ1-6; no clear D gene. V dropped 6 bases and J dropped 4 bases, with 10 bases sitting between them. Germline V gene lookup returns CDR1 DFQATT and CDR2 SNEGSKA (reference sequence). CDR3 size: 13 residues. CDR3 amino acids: CSAIRPYNSPLHF. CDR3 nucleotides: TGCAGTGCAATTAGGCCTTATAATTCACCCCTCCACTTT.

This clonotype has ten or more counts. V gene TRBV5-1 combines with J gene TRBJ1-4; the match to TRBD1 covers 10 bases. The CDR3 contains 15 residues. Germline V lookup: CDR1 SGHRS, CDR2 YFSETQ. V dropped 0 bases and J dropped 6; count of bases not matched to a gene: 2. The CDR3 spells CASSLAGTGDEKLFF. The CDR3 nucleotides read TGCGCCAGCAGCTTGGCCGGGACAGGGGATGAAAAACTGTTTTTT.

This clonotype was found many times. CDR3 residues: CASSLKKLNTEAFF. In DNA, the CDR3 is TGTGCCAGCAGTTTAAAAAAGTTAAACACTGAAGCTTTCTTT. This chain uses TRBV12-3 or TRBV12-4 with TRBJ1-1; unclear D gene. The CDR3 consists of 14 residues. Trimming stripped 2 bases from V and 2 bases from J, with 9 bases between.

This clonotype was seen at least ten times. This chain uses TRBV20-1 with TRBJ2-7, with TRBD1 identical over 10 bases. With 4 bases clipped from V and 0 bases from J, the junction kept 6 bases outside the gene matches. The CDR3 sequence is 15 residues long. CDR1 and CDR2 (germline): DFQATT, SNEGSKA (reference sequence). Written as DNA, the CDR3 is TGCAGTGCTACGGTACGGGACAGGGGCTCCTACGAGCAGTACTTC. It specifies CSATVRDRGSYEQYF.